The 5 T cell receptor beta chains below come from one sample, sequenced in a study of blood T cell repertoires in COVID-19. Assay: immunoSEQ multiplex PCR; the TCRdb copy retains only in-frame clones and omits some. Counted here are some 120,000 clones, about four fifths occurring once; the ten biggest clones make up 30% to 45%. The specimen was peripheral blood. The source is a man in his forties with active or convalescent COVID-19.

This chain links TRBV5-1 with TRBJ2-7, with 8 positions matching TRBD1. The CDR3 spans 16 residues. Germline V gives CDR1 SGHRS, CDR2 YFSETQ. The V gene end was trimmed by 4 bases and the J gene end by 0 bases; junction bases not matched to a gene: 9. CDR3 bases: TGCGCCAGCAGCCAATACAGGGGGTCGAGCTCCTACGAGCAGTACTTC. The encoded protein is CASSQYRGSSSYEQYF.

The chain carries TRBV7-8 and TRBJ1-5; 10 positions match TRBD1. CDR1 is SGHVS, CDR2 FQNEAQ, per germline. The CDR3 length is 17 residues. J gave up 6 bases and V 3 bases, and 11 bases lay outside the gene matches. The CDR3 loop reads CASSFDRGRGGGQPQHF. The CDR3 region has the DNA TGTGCCAGCAGCTTTGACAGGGGGCGCGGGGGAGGTCAGCCCCAGCATTTT.

This clone was counted between two and nine times. V usage is TRBV7-9 and J usage is TRBJ2-7, with TRBD2 as a possible D gene (5 bases). The CDR3 contains 14 residues. Looked up from germline, CDR1 is SEHNR and CDR2 is FQNEAQ (reference sequence). V lost 6 bases, J lost 6 bases, and 18 bases lay in between. The CDR3 loop is CASRSEGLPGEQYF. In DNA, the CDR3 is TGTGCCAGCAGATCTGAGGGCCTCCCAGGCGAGCAGTACTTC.

The rearrangement joins TRBV28 to TRBJ1-4; 8 bases map to TRBD1. CDR3 size: 15 residues. The germline V gene has CDR1 MDHEN and CDR2 SYDVKM. V was pared by 1 base and J by 5 bases, with 3 bases of the junction left unmatched. The CDR3 bases are TGTGCCAGCAGTTTATACGGGACAGGAAATGAAAAACTGTTTTTT. This gives the protein CASSLYGTGNEKLFF.

This clone is a singleton in its sample. The sample holds other DNA sequences that translate to the same CDR3. The chain employs TRBV28 and TRBJ2-2, with D possibly matching TRBD2 (5 bases). The CDR3 spans 15 residues. Deletions cut 3 bases from V and 5 bases from J, with 13 bases between. CDR1 and CDR2 from the germline V gene are MDHEN and SYDVKM. The CDR3 sequence is CASSLGGSGTGELFF. CDR3 sequence (DNA): TGTGCCAGCAGTTTGGGTGGGTCGGGGACCGGGGAGCTGTTTTTT.